This T cell receptor (beta chain) was captured in a study of beta chain features in type 1 diabetes (dated by TCRdb to 2017 to 2018). In terms of the full investigation: Patients and healthy donors did not differ in mean age, gender distribution, total cell number or subset yield. A total of 90 million to 130 million sorted cells were examined across all samples, and a strong correlation was observed between cell number per subset and RNA yield. In the study, recently diagnosed type 1 diabetes patients and matched healthy donors were compared on the TCRB repertoires of their sorted circulating CD4+ T cell subsets. Regulatory and stem cell-like memory subsets were isolated from only 8 patients and about eight healthy donors, whereas naive and central memory subsets came from all 30 or so donors. Points the paper makes about the study in general: Patients with type 1 diabetes made fewer insertions and deleted more nucleotides at VDJ recombination sites, implying thymic rearrangement abnormalities. Because cDNA was sequenced instead of genomic DNA, activated cells with high expression could be over-represented, although the groups did not differ in activation or CD3 levels. Type 1 diabetes patients showed a moderate but significant shortening of TCRB CDR3 length in all four CD4+ subsets. PCR may preferentially amplify shorter templates, but because patient and control samples were amplified and corrected together, any resulting skew would affect both groups equally. Because small numbers of individuals were included in the HLA sub-analyses, any influence of HLA type on TCRB rearrangement was left unresolved. The naive, central memory and regulatory TCRB repertoires appeared to resemble one another more closely among patients than among healthy donors.

This clone turned up a few times. There is no known antigen for this receptor. Base qualities are not provided; no much larger clone lies one nucleotide away. The entire isolated RNA was reverse transcribed using the High Capacity cDNA Reverse Transcription Kit, and thus expressed TCRB transcripts were sequenced. Deep immunoSEQ sequencing was performed on naive, central memory and regulatory T cell samples, with an average of roughly 3.3 million total reads per sample. Sorted cells were lysed in RLT buffer and RNA was extracted with DNase-treated RNeasy Micro or Mini kits, depending on cell number. To prevent cross-contamination, every cell subset was processed on its own, while patient and healthy donor samples were processed together. The immunoSEQ multiplex PCR was used to amplify TCRB sequences from cDNA, generating 87-bp fragments that spanned the CDR3 region. The amplicons were sequenced using the Illumina HiSeq platform. The published analysis was carried out like this. Synthetic template baselines were used to correct PCR bias computationally, reads within Hamming distance 2 were collapsed, and singletons that could not be merged were discarded. By aligning reads against IMGT, V, D and J genes, CDR3 length, and insertions or deletions at six rearrangement sites were assigned. Within each subset, clonotype counts were normalized to sorted cell number, and only after that were true diversity and Gini coefficients computed with the tcR R package. Repertoire sharing was quantified using the overlap coefficient calculated on TCRB nucleotide sequences. The table comes from immuneACCESS by way of TCRdb, which keeps in-frame sequences with V and J called. Part of the clones is missing from these tables; in studies checked, under half for an unresolved V gene and the rest for unknown reasons. For V, J and clone size, that table is used; D and trimming come from the DNA. Here the sample has some 150,000 clones; 11% occur a single time. In total, the top ten clones hold roughly 1.9% of the sample.

Trimming takes 6 bases off V and 0 bases off J; junction bases not matched to a gene: 9. Per the germline V gene, SQVTM is the CDR1 and ANQGSEA is the CDR2. The CDR3 sequence holds 15 residues, the cysteine and phenylalanine included. The kept DNA is CDR3 alone, 45 bases in frame from the first base. Each donor gave one peripheral blood draw, about 100 mL on average, collected into heparinised tubes. A BD FACSAria II was used to sort naive, central memory, regulatory and stem cell-like memory CD4+ T cells with a panel that included CD45RO, CCR7, CD25, CD127, CD95 and CD27. All sorted populations exceeded 98% purity. PBMCs were separated immediately by Lymphoprep density gradient centrifugation and were stained directly, without being cultured. So that batch effects would be minimized, each experiment stained and sorted samples in pairs, pairing one healthy donor with one patient.

The receptor chain draws on TRBV29-1 and TRBJ2-3; TRBD2 aligns with 7 central bases. This clonotype was sampled from a man aged 18 to 29 in good health. Material: central memory CD4+ T cells from blood. The sequenced DNA is TGCAGCGTCGCCCTTAGCGGGTCAAGCACAGATACGCAGTATTTT. Its translation is CSVALSGSSTDTQYF.